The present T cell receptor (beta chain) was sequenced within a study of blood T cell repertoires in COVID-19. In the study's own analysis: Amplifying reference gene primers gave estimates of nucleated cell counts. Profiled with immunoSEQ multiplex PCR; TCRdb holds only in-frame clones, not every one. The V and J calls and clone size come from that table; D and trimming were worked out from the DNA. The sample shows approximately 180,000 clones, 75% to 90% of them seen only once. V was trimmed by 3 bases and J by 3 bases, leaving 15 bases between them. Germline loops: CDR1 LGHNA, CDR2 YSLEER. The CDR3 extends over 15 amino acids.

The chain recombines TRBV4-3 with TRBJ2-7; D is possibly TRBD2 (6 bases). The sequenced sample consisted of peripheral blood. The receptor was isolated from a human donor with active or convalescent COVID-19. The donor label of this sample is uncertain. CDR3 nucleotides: TGCGCCAGCAGCCATGACCGGGACTTCTACTACGAGCAGTACTTC. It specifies CASSHDRDFYYEQYF.